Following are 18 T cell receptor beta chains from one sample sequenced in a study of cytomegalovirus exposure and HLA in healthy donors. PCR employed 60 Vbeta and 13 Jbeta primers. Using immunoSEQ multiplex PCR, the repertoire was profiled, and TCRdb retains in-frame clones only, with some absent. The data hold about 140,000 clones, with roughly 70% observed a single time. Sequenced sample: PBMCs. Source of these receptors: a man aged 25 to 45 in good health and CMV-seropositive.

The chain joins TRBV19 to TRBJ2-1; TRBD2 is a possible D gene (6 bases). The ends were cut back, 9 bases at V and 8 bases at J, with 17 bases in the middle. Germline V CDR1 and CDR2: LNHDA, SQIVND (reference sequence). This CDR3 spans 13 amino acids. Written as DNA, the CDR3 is TGTGCCAGCGGGACTTGGGGTCTGGATGAGCAGTTCTTC. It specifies CASGTWGLDEQFF.

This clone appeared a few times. The CDR3 nucleotides are TGTGCCAGCAGCCGCTCCAGAAACATGAACACTGAAGCTTTCTTT. Its translation is CASSRSRNMNTEAFF. V gene TRBV4-2 combines with J gene TRBJ1-1; no clear D. V was pared by 4 bases and J by 0 bases, with 12 bases between. The germline CDR1 and CDR2 sequences are LGHNA and YNFKEQ. The CDR3 consists of 15 residues.

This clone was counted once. The CDR3 spells CAWRSRLAGTNNEQFF. CDR3 DNA: TGTGCCTGGAGATCGCGGCTAGCGGGGACAAACAATGAGCAGTTCTTC. The chain links TRBV30 to TRBJ2-1; TRBD2 matches at 9 bases. The CDR3 length is 16 residues. Germline V gives CDR1 GTSNPN, CDR2 SVGIG (reference sequence). V gave up 3 bases and J gave up 5 bases; unmatched junction bases: 11.

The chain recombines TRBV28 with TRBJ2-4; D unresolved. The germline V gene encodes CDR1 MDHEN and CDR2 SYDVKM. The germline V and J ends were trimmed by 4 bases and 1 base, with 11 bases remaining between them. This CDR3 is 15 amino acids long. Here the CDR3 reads CASSSAVAAKNIQYF. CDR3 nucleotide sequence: TGTGCCAGCAGTTCCGCCGTCGCGGCCAAAAACATTCAGTACTTC.

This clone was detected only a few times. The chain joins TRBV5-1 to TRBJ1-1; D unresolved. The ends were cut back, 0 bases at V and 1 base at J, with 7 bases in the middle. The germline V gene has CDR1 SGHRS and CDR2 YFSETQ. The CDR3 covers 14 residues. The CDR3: CASSLGHSNTEAFF. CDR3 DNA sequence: TGCGCCAGCAGCTTGGGACACTCGAACACTGAAGCTTTCTTT.

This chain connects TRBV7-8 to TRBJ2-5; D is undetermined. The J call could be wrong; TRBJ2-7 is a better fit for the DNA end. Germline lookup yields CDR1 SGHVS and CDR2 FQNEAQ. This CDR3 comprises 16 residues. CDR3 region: CASSSRSILPPYEQYF. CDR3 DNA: TGTGCCAGCAGCTCCCGATCTATTCTACCTCCCTACGAGCAGTACTTC.

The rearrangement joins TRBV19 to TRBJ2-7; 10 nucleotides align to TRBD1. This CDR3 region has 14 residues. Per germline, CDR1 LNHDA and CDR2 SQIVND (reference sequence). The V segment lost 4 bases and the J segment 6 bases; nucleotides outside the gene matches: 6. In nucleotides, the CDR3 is TGTGCCAGTAGTACGGGCGACAGGGGGCGCGAGCAGTACTTC. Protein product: CASSTGDRGREQYF.

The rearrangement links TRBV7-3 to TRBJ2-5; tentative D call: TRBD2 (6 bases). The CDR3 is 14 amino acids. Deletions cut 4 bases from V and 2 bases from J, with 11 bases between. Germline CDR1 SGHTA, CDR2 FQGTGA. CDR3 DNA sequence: TGTGCCAGCAGCTCCCGCGCGGGACAAGAGACCCAGTACTTC. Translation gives CASSSRAGQETQYF.

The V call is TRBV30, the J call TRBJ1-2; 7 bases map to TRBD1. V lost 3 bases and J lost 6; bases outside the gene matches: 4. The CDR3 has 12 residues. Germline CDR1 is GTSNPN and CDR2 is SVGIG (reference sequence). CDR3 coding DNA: TGTGCCTGGAGCCTGACAGGGAATGGCTACACCTTC. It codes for CAWSLTGNGYTF.

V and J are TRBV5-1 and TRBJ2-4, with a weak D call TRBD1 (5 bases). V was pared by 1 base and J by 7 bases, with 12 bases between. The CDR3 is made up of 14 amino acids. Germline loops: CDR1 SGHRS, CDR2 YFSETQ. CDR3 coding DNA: TGCGCCAGCAGCTTGCAAGGACACGGGAACATTCAGTACTTC. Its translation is CASSLQGHGNIQYF. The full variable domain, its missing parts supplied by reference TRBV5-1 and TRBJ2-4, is KAGVTQTPRYLIKTRGQQVTLSCSPISGHRSVSWYQQTPGQGLQFLFEYFSETQRNKGNFPGRFSGRQFSNSRSEMNVSTLELGDSALYLCASSLQGHGNIQYFGAGTRLSVL.

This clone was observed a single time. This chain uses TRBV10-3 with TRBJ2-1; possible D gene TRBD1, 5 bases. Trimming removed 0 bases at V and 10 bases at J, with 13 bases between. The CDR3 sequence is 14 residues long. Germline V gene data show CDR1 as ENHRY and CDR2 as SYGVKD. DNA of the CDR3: TGTGCCATCAGTGAGTCGCCAGGGAATATGGAGCAGTTCTTC. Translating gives CAISESPGNMEQFF.

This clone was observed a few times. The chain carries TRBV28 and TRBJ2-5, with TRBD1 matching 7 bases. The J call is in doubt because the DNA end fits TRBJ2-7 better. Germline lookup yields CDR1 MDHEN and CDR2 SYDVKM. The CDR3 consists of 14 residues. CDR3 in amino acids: CASSRRQGPYEQYF. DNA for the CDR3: TGTGCCAGCAGTCGGCGACAGGGCCCCTACGAGCAGTACTTC.

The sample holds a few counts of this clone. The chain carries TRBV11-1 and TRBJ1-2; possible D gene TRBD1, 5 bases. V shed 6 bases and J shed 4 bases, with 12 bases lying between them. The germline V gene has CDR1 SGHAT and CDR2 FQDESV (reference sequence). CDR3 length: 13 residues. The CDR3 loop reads CASSPGTTYGYTF. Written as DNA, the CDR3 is TGTGCCAGCAGTCCCGGGACTACCTATGGCTACACCTTC.

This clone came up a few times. The CDR3 DNA reads TGTGCCAGCATTCCCGAGCGCAACACCGGGGAGCTGTTTTTT. Translating gives CASIPERNTGELFF. The rearrangement joins TRBV2 to TRBJ2-2; D gene uncertain. CDR1 and CDR2 from the germline V gene are SNHLY and FYNNEI. This CDR3 has 14 residues. V was pared by 7 bases and J by 2 bases, with 11 bases between.

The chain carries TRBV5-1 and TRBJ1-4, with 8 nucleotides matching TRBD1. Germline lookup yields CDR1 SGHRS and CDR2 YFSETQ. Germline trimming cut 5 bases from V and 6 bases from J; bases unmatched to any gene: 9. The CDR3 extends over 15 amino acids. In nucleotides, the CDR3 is TGCGCCAGCAGACAAGGACAGGGAGGGGATGAAAAACTGTTTTTT. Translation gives CASRQGQGGDEKLFF. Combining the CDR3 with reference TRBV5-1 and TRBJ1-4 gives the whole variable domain KAGVTQTPRYLIKTRGQQVTLSCSPISGHRSVSWYQQTPGQGLQFLFEYFSETQRNKGNFPGRFSGRQFSNSRSEMNVSTLELGDSALYLCASRQGQGGDEKLFFGSGTQLSVL.

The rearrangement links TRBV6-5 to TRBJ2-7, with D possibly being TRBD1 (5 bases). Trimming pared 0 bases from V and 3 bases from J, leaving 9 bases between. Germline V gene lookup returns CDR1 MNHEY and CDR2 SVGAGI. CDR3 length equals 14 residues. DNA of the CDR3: TGTGCCAGCAGTTACTCCACAGGAATCTACGAGCAGTACTTC. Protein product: CASSYSTGIYEQYF.

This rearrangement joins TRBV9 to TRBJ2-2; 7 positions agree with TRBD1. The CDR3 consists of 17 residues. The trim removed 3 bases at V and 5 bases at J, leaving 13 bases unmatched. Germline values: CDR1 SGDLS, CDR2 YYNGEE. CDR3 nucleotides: TGTGCCAGCAGCGGCGCCGACAGGGCCGTCCGGACCGGGGAGCTGTTTTTT. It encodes CASSGADRAVRTGELFF. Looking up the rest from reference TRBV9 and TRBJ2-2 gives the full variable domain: DSGVTQTPKHLITATGQRVTLRCSPRSGDLSVYWYQQSLDQGLQFLIQYYNGEERAKGNILERFSAQQFPDLHSELNLSSLELGDSALYFCASSGADRAVRTGELFFGEGSRLTVL.

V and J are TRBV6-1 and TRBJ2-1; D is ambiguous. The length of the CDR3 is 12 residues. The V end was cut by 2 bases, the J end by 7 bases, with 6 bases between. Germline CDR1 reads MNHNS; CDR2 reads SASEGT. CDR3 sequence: CASSEFMNEQFF. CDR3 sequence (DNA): TGTGCCAGCAGTGAATTCATGAATGAGCAGTTCTTC.